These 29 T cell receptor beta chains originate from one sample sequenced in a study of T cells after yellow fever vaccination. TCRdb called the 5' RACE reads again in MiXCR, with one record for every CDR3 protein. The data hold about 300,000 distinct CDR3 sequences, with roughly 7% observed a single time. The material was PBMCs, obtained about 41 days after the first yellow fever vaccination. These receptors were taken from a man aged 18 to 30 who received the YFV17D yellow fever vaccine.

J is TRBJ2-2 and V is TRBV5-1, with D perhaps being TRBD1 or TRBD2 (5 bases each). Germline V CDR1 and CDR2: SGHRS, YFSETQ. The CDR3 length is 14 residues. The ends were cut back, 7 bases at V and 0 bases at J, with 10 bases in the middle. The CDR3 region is CASGAGTNTGELFF. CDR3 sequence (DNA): TGCGCCAGCGGGGCCGGGACGAACACCGGGGAGCTGTTTTTT.

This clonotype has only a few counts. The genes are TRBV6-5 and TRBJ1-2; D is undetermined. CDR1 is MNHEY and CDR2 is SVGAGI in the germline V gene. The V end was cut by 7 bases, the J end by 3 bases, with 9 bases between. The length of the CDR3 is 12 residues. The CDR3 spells CASKAEYYGYTF. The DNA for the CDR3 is TGTGCCAGCAAGGCAGAATACTATGGCTACACCTTC.

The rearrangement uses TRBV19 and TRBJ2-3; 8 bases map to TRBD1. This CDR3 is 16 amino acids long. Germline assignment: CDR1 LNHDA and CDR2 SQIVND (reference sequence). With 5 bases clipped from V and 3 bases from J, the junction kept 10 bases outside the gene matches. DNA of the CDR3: TGTGCCAGTAGTGACCGCGGACAGGGTGGGACAGATACGCAGTATTTT. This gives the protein CASSDRGQGGTDTQYF.

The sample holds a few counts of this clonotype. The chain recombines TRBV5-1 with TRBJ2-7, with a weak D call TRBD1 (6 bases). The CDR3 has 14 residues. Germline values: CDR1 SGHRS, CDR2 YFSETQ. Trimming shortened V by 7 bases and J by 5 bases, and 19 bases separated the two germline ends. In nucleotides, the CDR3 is TGCGCCAGCGGGCTTATGGGGGCCGGGGACGAGCAGTACTTC. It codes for CASGLMGAGDEQYF.

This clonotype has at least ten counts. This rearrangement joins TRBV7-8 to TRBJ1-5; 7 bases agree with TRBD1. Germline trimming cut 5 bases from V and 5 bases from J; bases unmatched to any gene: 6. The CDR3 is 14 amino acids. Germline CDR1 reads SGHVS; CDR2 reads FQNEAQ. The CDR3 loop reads CASSPTTGYQPQHF. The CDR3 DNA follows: TGTGCCAGCAGCCCAACGACAGGGTATCAGCCCCAGCATTTT.

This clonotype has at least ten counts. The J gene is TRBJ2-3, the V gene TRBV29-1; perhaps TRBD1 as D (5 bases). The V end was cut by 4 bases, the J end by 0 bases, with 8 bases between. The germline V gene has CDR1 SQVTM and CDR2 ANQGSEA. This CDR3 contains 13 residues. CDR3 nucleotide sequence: TGCAGCGTTGCCGCAGGGAGCACAGATACGCAGTATTTT. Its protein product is CSVAAGSTDTQYF.

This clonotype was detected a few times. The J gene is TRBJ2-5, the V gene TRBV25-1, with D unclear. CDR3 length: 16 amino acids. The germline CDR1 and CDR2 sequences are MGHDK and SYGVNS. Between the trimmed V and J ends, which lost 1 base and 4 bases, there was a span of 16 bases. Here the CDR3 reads CASSELKEEATETQYF. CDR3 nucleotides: TGTGCCAGCAGTGAATTAAAGGAAGAAGCTACAGAGACCCAGTACTTC.

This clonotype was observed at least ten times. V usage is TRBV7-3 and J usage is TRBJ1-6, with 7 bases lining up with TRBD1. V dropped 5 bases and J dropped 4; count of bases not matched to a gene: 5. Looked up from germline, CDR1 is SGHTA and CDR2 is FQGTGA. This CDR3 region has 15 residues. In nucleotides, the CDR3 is TGTGCCAGCAGCCTCGCGGGACAGTATAATTCACCCCTCCACTTT. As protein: CASSLAGQYNSPLHF.

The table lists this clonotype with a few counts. In nucleotides, the CDR3 is TGCGCCAGCAGCCAAGACCCGTACGAGCAGTACTTC. Amino acid sequence: CASSQDPYEQYF. The chain has TRBV4-1 and TRBJ2-7; D is unclear. This CDR3 is built from 12 residues. The ends were cut back, 0 bases at V and 4 bases at J, with 4 bases in the middle. Per germline, CDR1 MGHRA and CDR2 YSYEKL.

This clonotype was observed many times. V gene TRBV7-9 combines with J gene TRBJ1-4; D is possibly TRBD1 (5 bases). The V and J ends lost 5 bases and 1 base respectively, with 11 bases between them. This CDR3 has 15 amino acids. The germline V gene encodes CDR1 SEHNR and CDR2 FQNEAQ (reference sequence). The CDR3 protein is CASSTWDETNEKLFF. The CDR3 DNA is TGTGCCAGCAGCACCTGGGACGAAACTAATGAAAAACTGTTTTTT.

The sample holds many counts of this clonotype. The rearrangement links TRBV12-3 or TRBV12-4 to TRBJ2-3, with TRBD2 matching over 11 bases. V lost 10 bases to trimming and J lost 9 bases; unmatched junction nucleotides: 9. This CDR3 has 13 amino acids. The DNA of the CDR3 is TGTGCCACCACGACTAGCGGGGCGGAAACGCAGTATTTT. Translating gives CATTTSGAETQYF.

CDR3 residues: CASSHARTGQATYEQYV. For the CDR3, the DNA is TGCGCCAGCAGCCATGCCCGGACAGGACAGGCCACCTACGAGCAGTACGTC. V gene TRBV4-3 combines with J gene TRBJ2-7; the match to TRBD1 covers 7 bases. Germline CDR1 LGHNA, CDR2 YSLEER. Losses at the gene ends were 3 bases for V and 2 bases for J; bases not matched to a gene: 13. This CDR3 region has 17 residues.

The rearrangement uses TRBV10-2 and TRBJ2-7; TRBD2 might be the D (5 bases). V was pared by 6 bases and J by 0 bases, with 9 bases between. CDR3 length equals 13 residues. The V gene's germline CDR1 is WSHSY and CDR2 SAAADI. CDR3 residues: CASSAGISYEQYV. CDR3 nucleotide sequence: TGCGCCAGCAGCGCCGGGATCTCCTACGAGCAGTACGTC.

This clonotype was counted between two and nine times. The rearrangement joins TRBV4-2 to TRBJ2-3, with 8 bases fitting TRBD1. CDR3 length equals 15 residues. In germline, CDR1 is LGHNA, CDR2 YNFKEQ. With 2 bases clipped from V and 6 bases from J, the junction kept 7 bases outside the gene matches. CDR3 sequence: CASSQTRTGPDTQYF. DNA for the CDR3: TGTGCCAGCAGCCAAACCCGGACAGGGCCCGATACGCAGTATTTT.

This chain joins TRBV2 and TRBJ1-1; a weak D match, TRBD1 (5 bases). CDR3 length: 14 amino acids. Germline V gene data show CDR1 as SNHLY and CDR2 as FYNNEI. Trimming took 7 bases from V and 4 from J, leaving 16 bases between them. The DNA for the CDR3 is TGTGCCAGCACCGTCCAGGGAAGGATCACTGAAGCTTTCTTT. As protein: CASTVQGRITEAFF.

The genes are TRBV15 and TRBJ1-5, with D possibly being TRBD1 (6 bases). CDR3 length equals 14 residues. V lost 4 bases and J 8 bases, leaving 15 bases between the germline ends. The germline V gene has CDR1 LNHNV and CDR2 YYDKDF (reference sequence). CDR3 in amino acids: CATSTVPGAKPQHF. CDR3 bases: TGTGCCACCAGCACTGTTCCGGGGGCTAAGCCCCAGCATTTT.

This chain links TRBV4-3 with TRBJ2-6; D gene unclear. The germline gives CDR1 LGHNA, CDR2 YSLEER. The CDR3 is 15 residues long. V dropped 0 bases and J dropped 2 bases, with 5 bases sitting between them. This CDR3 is CASSQDLPGANVLTF. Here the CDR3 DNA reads TGCGCCAGCAGCCAAGATCTCCCTGGGGCCAACGTCCTGACTTTC.

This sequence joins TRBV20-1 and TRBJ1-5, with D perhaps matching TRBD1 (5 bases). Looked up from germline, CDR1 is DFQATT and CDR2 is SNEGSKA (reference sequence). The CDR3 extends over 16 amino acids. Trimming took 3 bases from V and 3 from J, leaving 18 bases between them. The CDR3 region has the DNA TGCAGTGCTAGTCTAGGGGTGGGACTGAACAATCAGCCCCAGCATTTT. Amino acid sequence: CSASLGVGLNNQPQHF.

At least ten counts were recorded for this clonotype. DNA of the CDR3: TGTGCCAGCAGCTCAGACTCGGGCGGGGAGCTGTTTTTT. Translated: CASSSDSGGELFF. The chain employs TRBV7-2 and TRBJ2-2; D remains unclear. The CDR3 extends over 13 amino acids. CDR1 and CDR2 (germline): SGHTA, FQGNSA. Trimming cost V 4 bases and J 7 bases, with 10 bases left between them.

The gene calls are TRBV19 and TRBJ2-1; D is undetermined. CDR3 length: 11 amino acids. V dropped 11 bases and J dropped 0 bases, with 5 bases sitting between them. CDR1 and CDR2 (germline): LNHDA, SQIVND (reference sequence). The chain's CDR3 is CAAGSYNEQFF. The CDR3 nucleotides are TGTGCCGCCGGCTCCTACAATGAGCAGTTCTTC.

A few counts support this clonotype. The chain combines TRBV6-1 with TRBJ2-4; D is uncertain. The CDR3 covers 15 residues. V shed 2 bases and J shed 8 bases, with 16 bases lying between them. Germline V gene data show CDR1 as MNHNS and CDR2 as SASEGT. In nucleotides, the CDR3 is TGTGCCAGCAGTGAACTATTCTCCCGTGAGGACATTCAGTACTTC. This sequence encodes CASSELFSREDIQYF.

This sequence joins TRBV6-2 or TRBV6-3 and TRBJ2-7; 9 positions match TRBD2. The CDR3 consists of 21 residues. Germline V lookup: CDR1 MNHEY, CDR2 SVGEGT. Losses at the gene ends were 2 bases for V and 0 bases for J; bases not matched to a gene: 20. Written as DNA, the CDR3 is TGTGCCAGCAGTTACGGTCCAGTTGGAGCGGGGGGTCTATCACGCTCCTACGAGCAGTACGTC. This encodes CASSYGPVGAGGLSRSYEQYV.

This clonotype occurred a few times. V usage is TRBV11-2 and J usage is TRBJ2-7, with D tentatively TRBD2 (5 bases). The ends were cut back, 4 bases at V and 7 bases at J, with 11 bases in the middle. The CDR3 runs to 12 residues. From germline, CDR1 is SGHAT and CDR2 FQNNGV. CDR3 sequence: CASSYARDEQYF. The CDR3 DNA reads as TGTGCCAGCAGCTACGCCCGGGATGAGCAGTACTTC.

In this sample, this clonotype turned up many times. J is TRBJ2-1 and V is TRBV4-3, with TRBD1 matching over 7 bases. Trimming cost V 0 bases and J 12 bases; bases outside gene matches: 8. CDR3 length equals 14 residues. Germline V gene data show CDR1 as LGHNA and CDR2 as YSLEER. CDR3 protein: CASSQDTQTGWQFF. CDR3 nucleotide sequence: TGCGCCAGCAGCCAAGACACCCAGACAGGGTGGCAGTTCTTC.

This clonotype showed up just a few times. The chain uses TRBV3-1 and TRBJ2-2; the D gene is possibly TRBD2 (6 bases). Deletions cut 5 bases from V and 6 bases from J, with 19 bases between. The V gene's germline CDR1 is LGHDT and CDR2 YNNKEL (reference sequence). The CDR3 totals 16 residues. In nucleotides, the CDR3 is TGTGCCAGCAGCAAAAGGGAGGTTAATTTTCCCGGGGAGCTGTTTTTT. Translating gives CASSKREVNFPGELFF.

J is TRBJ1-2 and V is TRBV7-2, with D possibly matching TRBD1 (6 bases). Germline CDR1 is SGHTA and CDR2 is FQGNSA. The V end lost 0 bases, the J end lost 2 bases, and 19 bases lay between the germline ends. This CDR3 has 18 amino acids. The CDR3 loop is CASSLAVVLGGKNYGYTF. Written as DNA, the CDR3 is TGTGCCAGCAGCTTAGCGGTCGTGTTAGGGGGTAAAAACTATGGCTACACCTTC.

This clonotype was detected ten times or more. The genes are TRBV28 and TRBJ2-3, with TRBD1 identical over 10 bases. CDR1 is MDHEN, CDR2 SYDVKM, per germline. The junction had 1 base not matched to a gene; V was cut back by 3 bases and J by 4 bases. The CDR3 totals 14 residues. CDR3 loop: CASSLDRGADTQYF. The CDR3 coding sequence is TGTGCCAGCAGTTTGGACAGGGGGGCAGATACGCAGTATTTT.

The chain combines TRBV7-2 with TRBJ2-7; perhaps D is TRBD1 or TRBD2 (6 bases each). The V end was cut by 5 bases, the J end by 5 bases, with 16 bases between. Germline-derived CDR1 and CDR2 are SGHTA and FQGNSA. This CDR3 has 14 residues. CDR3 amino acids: CASSQTGGVDEQYF. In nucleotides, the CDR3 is TGTGCCAGCAGCCAGACCGGGGGCGTCGACGAGCAGTACTTC.

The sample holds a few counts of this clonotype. As DNA, the CDR3 is TGTGCCAGCAGCTTCGACGACAGGGCACCCTACGAGCAGTACTTC. Translation: CASSFDDRAPYEQYF. The rearrangement uses TRBV7-8 and TRBJ2-7, with 7 bases identical to TRBD1. Trimming cost V 3 bases and J 2 bases; bases outside gene matches: 7. CDR3 length equals 15 residues. Germline CDR1 and CDR2: SGHVS and FQNEAQ.